This T cell receptor beta chain was captured by sequencing in a study of regulatory T cells in long-lasting Graves disease. Looking at the study overall: Newly diagnosed Graves' patients took antithyroid drugs under 3 months.

Researchers made TCR beta libraries by using iRepertoire HTBI primers and running Arm-PCR on CDR3 regions. TCRdb independently ran MiXCR on the multiplex PCR reads; one entry per CDR3 protein. The sample lists 580,000 or so distinct CDR3 sequences; around 15% were seen once. V shed 2 bases and J shed 7 bases, with 14 bases lying between them. The germline CDR1 and CDR2 sequences are MDHEN and SYDVKM. CDR3 length equals 14 residues. Time point: newly diagnosed GD, antithyroid drugs for less than 3 months. From PBMCs, RNA was extracted and then used to make the TCR library. EDTA tubes received around 9 milliliters of drawn peripheral blood. This clonotype was seen many times. This same sample was also part of a study on T cells in Graves' hyperthyroidism and ophthalmopathy. That report adds: HTBI primers drove first-round RT-PCR of the TCR CDR3.

The V and J genes are TRBV28 and TRBJ2-5, with D perhaps being TRBD1 or TRBD2 (6 bases each). The sequencing here drew on peripheral blood mononuclear cells (PBMCs), taken at new diagnosis, from a patient treated with antithyroid drugs. The receptor was isolated from a man between 18 and 35 years old with Graves disease. CDR3 bases: TGTGCCAGCAGTTTAATAGGGGGGCGAGGGACCCAGTACTTC. Its protein product is CASSLIGGRGTQYF. Looking up the rest from reference TRBV28 and TRBJ2-5 gives the full variable domain: DVKVTQSSRYLVKRTGEKVFLECVQDMDHENMFWYRQDPGLGLRLIYFSYDVKMKEKGDIPEGYSVSREKKERFSLILESASTNQTSMYLCASSLIGGRGTQYFGPGTRLLVL.